Listed below are T cell receptor beta chains from one sample, sequenced in a study of neoadjuvant anti-PD-1 for oral cavity cancer. Here immunoSEQ multiplex PCR was the method, and the copy in TCRdb shows in-frame clones only, minus some. There are 63,000 or so clones in the sample; about 86% occur only once, and 2.5% to 3.5% lies in the top ten. Material: PBMCs, obtained after nivolumab (anti-PD-1) treatment. The receptors shown here come from a person between 40 and 85 years old with oral cavity squamous cell carcinoma. The CDR3 runs from the conserved cysteine through the conserved F or W. Clone size, where shown, is once, few, many, or a class for clones that have expanded.

>TRBV6-1|TRBJ1-1|.
CASSEGQGVWTEAFF
>TRBV6-1|TRBJ2-1|.
CASSVQGLGAEQFF
>TRBV2|TRBJ1-2|.
CASSAASSYGYTF
>TRBV5-8|TRBJ1-5|.
CASSLWGGTNQPQHF
>TRBV6-6|TRBJ2-1|.
CASSWLDLAYNEQFF
>TRBV19|TRBJ1-5|.
CASSMGAIAAQHF
>TRBV29-1|TRBJ2-3|.
CSVVSLRTSGRPVGADTQYF
>TRBV11-3|TRBJ2-1|.
CASSLGASGTTGSQFF
>TRBV11-1|TRBJ1-2|.
CASSFVTNYGYTF
>TRBV7-8|TRBJ2-7|.
CASTLSGRSGEQYF
>TRBV7-2|TRBJ2-1|few
CASSFGPNNEQFF
>TRBV2|TRBJ2-5|.
CASGFQGARETQYF
>TRBV25-1|TRBJ2-5|.
CASRPGQGRGTQYF
>TRBV2|TRBJ2-5|.
CASSGRGHSRETQYF
>TRBV28|TRBJ2-7|once
CASRNRLGERASSYEQYF